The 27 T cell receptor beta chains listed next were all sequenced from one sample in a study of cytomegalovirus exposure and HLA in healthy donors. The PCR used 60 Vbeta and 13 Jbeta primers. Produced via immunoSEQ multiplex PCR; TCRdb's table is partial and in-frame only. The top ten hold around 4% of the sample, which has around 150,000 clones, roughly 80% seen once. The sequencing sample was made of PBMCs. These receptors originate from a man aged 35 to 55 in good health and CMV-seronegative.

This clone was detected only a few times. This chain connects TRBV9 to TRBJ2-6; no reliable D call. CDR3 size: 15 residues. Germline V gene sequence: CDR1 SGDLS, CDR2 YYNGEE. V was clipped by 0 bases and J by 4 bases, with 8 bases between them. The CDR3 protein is CASSVGALGANVLTF. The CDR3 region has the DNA TGTGCCAGCAGCGTAGGGGCCTTGGGGGCCAACGTCCTGACTTTC.

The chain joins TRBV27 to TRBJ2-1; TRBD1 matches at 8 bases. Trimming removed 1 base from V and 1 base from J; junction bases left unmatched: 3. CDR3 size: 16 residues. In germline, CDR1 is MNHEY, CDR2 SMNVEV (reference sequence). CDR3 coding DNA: TGTGCCAGCAGTTTATATCGGGACAGGTCCTACAATGAGCAGTTCTTC. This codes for CASSLYRDRSYNEQFF.

CDR3 sequence (DNA): TGTGCCAGCAGCCGGACAGGTTTTGGGGATCAGCCCCAGCATTTT. Protein sequence: CASSRTGFGDQPQHF. The chain employs TRBV7-2 and TRBJ1-5, with 7 bases aligning to TRBD1. This CDR3 contains 15 residues. Germline lookup yields CDR1 SGHTA and CDR2 FQGNSA. Unmatched junction bases numbered 9, after V lost 5 bases and J lost 5 bases. Full variable domain (rest looked up from reference TRBV7-2 and TRBJ1-5): GAGVSQSPSNKVTEKGKDVELRCDPISGHTALYWYRQSLGQGLEFLIYFQGNSAPDKSGLPSDRFSAERTGGSVSTLTIQRTQQEDSAVYLCASSRTGFGDQPQHFGDGTRLSIL.

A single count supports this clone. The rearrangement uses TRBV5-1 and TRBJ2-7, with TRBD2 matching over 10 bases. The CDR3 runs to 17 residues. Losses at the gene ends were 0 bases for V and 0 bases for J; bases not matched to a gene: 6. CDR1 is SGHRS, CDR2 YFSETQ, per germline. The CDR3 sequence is CASSLGVAGGGSYEQYF. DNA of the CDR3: TGCGCCAGCAGCTTGGGGGTAGCGGGGGGCGGCTCCTACGAGCAGTACTTC.

This CDR3 is CASRPTGQALYGYTF. CDR3 nucleotide sequence: TGTGCCAGCAGGCCGACCGGACAGGCCCTATATGGCTACACCTTC. This chain joins TRBV6-1 and TRBJ1-2; 7 positions match TRBD1. V shed 6 bases and J 5 bases; nucleotides not matched to a gene: 12. Looked up from germline, CDR1 is MNHNS and CDR2 is SASEGT. CDR3 length: 15 amino acids.

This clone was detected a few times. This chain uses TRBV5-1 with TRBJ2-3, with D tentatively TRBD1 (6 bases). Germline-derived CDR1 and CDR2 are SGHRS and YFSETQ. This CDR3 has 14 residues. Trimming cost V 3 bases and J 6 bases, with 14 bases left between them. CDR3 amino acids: CASSWDIPRDTQYF. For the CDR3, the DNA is TGCGCCAGCAGCTGGGACATCCCCAGGGATACGCAGTATTTT.

DNA for the CDR3: TGTGCCAGCAGTTCGACAGGGGACCGCACAGATACGCAGTATTTT. It codes for CASSSTGDRTDTQYF. The rearrangement links TRBV6-1 to TRBJ2-3; 8 nucleotides align to TRBD1. This CDR3 region has 15 residues. Germline loops: CDR1 MNHNS, CDR2 SASEGT. J was trimmed by 1 base and V by 5 bases; bases with no gene match: 5.

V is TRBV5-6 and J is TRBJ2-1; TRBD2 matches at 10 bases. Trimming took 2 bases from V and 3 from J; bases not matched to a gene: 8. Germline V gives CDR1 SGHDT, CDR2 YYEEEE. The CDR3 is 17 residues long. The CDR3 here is CASSFRFSSGGYNEQFF. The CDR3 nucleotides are TGTGCCAGCAGCTTTAGGTTTTCTAGCGGGGGCTACAATGAGCAGTTCTTC.

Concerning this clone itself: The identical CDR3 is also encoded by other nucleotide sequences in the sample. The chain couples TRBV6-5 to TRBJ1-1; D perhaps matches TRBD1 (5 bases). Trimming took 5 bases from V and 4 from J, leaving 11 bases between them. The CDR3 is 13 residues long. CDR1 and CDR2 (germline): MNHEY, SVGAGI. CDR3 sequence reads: CASSHRGGTEAFF. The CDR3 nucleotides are TGTGCCAGCAGTCACCGGGGGGGCACTGAAGCTTTCTTT.

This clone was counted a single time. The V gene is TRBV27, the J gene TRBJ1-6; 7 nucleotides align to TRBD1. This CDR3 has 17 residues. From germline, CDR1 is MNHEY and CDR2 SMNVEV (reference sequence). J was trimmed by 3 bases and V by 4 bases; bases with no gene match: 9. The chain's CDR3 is CASSWLPGQSYNSPLHF. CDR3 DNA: TGTGCCAGCAGTTGGCTCCCGGGACAGAGCTATAATTCACCCCTCCACTTT.

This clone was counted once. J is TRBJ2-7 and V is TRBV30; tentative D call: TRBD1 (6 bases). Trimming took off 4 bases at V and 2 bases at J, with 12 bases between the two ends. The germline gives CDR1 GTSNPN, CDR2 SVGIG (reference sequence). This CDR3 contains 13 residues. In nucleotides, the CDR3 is TGTGCCTGGATCGGACAGATTCCCTACGAGCAGTACTTC. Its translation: CAWIGQIPYEQYF.

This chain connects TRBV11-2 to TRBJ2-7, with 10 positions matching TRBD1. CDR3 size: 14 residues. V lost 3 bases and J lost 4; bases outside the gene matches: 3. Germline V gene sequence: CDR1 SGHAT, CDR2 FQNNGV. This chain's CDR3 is CASSLWDRGYEQYF. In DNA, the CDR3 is TGTGCCAGCAGCTTGTGGGACAGGGGATACGAGCAGTACTTC.

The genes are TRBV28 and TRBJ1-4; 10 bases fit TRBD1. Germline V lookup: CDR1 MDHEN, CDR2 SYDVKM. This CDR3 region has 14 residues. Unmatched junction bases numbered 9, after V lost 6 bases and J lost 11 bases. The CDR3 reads CASSPGTGAGKLFF. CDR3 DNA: TGTGCCAGCAGCCCCGGGACAGGGGCTGGGAAACTGTTTTTT.

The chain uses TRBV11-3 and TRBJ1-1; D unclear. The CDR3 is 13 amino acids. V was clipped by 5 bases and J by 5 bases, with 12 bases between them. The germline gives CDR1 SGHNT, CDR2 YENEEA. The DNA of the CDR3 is TGTGCCAGCAGCCCACGAAGCGGAACTGAAGCTTTCTTT. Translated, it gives CASSPRSGTEAFF. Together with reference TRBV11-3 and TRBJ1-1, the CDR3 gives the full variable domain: EAGVVQSPRYKIIEKKQPVAFWCNPISGHNTLYWYLQNLGQGPELLIRYENEEAVDDSQLPKDRFSAERLKGVDSTLKIQPAELGDSAVYLCASSPRSGTEAFFGQGTRLTVV.

CDR3: CASRTGVPETQYF. The CDR3 DNA follows: TGTGCCAGCAGAACCGGGGTCCCAGAGACCCAGTACTTC. This chain joins TRBV5-4 and TRBJ2-5; possible D gene TRBD2, 5 bases. Germline lookup yields CDR1 SGHNT and CDR2 YYREEE (reference sequence). CDR3 size: 13 residues. Deletions cut 5 bases from V and 4 bases from J, with 12 bases between.

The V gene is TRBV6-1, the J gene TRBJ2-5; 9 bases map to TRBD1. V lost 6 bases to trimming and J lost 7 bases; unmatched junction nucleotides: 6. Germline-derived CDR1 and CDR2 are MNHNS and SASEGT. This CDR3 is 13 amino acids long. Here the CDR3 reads CASRTGGVGTQYF. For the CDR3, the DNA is TGTGCCAGCAGGACAGGGGGGGTGGGGACCCAGTACTTC.

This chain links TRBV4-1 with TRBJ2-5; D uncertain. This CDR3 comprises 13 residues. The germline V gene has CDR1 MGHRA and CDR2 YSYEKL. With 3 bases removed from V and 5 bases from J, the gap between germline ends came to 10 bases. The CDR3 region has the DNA TGCGCCAGCAGCCAGACTCCTGCGGAGACCCAGTACTTC. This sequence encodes CASSQTPAETQYF.

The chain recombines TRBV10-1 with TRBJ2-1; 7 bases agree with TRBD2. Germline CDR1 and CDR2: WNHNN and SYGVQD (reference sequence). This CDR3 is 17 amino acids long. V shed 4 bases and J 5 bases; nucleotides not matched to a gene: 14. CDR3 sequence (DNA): TGCGCCAGCAGTGTGGGGAGGGCATCGGGATTCCACAATGAGCAGTTCTTC. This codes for CASSVGRASGFHNEQFF.

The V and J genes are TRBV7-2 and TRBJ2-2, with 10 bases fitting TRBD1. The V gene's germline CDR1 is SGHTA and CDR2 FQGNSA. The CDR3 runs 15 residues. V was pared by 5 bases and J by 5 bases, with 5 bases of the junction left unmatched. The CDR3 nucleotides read TGTGCCAGCAGCGCGACAGGGGGCTTTACCGGGGAGCTGTTTTTT. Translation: CASSATGGFTGELFF.

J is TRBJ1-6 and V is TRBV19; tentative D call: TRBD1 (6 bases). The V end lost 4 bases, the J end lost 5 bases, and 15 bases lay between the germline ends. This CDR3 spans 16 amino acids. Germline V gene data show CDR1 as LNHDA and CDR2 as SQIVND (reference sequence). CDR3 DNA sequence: TGTGCCAGTAGTACCTCCGGGACAACAAATAATTCACCCCTCCACTTT. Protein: CASSTSGTTNNSPLHF.

CDR3 in amino acids: CASRRQGRYEQYF. CDR3 in DNA: TGTGCCAGCAGGAGACAGGGGCGCTACGAGCAGTACTTC. The chain couples TRBV7-2 to TRBJ2-7; 8 nucleotides line up with TRBD1. CDR1 is SGHTA and CDR2 is FQGNSA in the germline V gene. J gave up 3 bases and V 6 bases, and 4 bases lay outside the gene matches. CDR3 length equals 13 residues.

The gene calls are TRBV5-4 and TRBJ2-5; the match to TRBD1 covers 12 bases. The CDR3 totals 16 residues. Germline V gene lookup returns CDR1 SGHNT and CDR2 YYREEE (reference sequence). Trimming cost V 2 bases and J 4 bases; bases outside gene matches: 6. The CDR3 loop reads CASSFPGQGASETQYF. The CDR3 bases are TGTGCCAGCAGCTTTCCGGGACAGGGGGCGTCAGAGACCCAGTACTTC.

The CDR3 is CASSPGQFMNTEAFF. The DNA for the CDR3 is TGTGCCAGCAGCCCGGGACAGTTCATGAACACTGAAGCTTTCTTT. This chain joins TRBV5-4 and TRBJ1-1, with TRBD1 identical over 7 bases. V lost 4 bases and J lost 0; bases outside the gene matches: 6. There are 15 residues in the CDR3. Germline-derived CDR1 and CDR2 are SGHNT and YYREEE (reference sequence).

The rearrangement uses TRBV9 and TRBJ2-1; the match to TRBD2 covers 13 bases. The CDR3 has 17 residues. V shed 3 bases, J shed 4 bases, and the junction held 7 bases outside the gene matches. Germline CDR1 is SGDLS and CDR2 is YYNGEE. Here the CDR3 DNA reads TGTGCCAGCAGCGCGAGGACTAGCGGGGGAGTATACAATGAGCAGTTCTTC. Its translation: CASSARTSGGVYNEQFF.

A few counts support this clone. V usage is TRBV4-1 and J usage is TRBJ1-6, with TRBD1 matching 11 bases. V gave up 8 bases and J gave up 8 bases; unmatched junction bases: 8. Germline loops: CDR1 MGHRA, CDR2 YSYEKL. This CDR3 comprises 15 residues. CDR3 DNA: TGCGCCAGCGGGCCCGGACAGGGGGCTTATTCACCCCTCCACTTT. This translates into CASGPGQGAYSPLHF.

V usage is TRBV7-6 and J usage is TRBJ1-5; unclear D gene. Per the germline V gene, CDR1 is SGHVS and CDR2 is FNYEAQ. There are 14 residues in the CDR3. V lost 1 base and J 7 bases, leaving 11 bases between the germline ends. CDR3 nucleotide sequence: TGTGCCAGCAGCTTAGGGGGTAGCGGGCAGCCCCAGCATTTT. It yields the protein CASSLGGSGQPQHF. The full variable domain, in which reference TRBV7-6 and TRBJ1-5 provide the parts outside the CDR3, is GAGVSQSPRYKVTKRGQDVALRCDPISGHVSLYWYRQALGQGPEFLTYFNYEAQQDKSGLPNDRFSAERPEGSISTLTIQRTEQRDSAMYRCASSLGGSGQPQHFGDGTRLSIL.

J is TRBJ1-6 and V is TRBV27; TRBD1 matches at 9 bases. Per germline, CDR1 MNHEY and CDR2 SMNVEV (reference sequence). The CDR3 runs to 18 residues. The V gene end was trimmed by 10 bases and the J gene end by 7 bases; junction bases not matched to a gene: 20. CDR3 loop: CAIPRDRAYAQNNSPLHF. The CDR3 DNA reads TGTGCCATCCCCCGGGACAGGGCCTATGCCCAAAACAATTCACCCCTCCACTTT.